This T cell receptor (beta chain) was retrieved from a study of blood T cell repertoires in COVID-19. On the study more broadly: PBMCs, B-cell-depleted T cells, or T cells provided the cDNA or gDNA that made up the material.

The CDR3 length is 16 residues. Per the germline V gene, CDR1 is SGHVS and CDR2 is FQNEAQ. V was clipped by 7 bases and J by 2 bases; unmatched bases: 11. Authors' processing steps: Scientists estimated how many nucleated cells there were by amplifying reference gene primers. TCRdb's copy holds only in-frame clones and misses some; the assay was immunoSEQ multiplex PCR. The V and J calls and clone size are taken from that table; D and trimming were inferred from the DNA. The sample lists some 330,000 clones, 65% to 90% seen once, with 3.5% to 4.5% in the top ten. Recovery among Cohort 3 donors was established by two negative PCRs, clearance, or symptom resolution.

The chain is built from TRBV7-8 and TRBJ2-5, with 9 bases aligning to TRBD2. The specimen was PBMCs or T cells enriched from blood (not recorded which). This sequence was found in a man aged 30-40 years who had recovered from COVID-19. The CDR3 DNA reads TGTGCCAGCACCCTAGGGGCGGGGGGGCCTCAAGAGACCCAGTACTTC. It specifies CASTLGAGGPQETQYF.